Described below is a single TCR beta chain sequence and its context. Its target is not known. V was pared by 5 bases and J by 2 bases, with 11 bases between. The CDR3 is made up of 14 amino acids. Germline-derived CDR1 and CDR2 are MDHEN and SYDVKM. These data come from a study of cytomegalovirus exposure and HLA in healthy donors. Study context: Earlier work reported 95 million to 130 million unique TCR beta sequences from about 180 million T cells.

Study-wide findings and caveats: When analyzed later, the rates of TCR association showed variation by HLA locus, with DRB1 the most and HLA-C the fewest. In an earlier analysis, most TCR beta V segments were productive about 87% or about 30% of the time. Listed as cytomegalovirus-associated were 150 or so TCR beta chains.

The PCR contained 60 Vbeta and 13 Jbeta primers. Assay: immunoSEQ multiplex PCR; the TCRdb copy retains only in-frame clones and omits some. The table has approximately 110,000 clones, about 80% seen once. The specimen sequenced was PBMCs. The TCR originated in a man in his thirties or forties in good health and CMV-seronegative. This chain links TRBV28 with TRBJ2-3, with a possible D match to TRBD1 (6 bases). CDR3 amino acids: CASSRTEPTDTQYF. CDR3 DNA sequence: TGTGCCAGCAGTCGGACAGAACCCACAGATACGCAGTATTTT.